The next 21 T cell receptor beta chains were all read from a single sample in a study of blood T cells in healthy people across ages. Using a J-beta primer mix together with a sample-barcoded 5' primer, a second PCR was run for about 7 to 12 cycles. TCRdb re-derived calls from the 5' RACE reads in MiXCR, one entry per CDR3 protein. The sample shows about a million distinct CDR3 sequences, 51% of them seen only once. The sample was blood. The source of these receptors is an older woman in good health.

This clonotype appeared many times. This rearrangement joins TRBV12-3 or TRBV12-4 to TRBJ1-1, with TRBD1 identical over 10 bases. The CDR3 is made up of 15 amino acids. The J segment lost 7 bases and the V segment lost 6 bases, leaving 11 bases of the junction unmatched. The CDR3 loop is CASSSLDRGLSEAFF. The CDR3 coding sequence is TGTGCCAGCAGCTCACTCGACAGGGGGCTGAGTGAAGCTTTCTTT.

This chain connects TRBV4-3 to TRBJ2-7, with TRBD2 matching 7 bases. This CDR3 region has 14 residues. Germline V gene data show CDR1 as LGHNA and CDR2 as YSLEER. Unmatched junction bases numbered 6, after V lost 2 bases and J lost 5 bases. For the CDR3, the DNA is TGCGCCAGCAGCCAACAGAAGCGGGGCCACGAGCAGTACTTC. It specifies CASSQQKRGHEQYF.

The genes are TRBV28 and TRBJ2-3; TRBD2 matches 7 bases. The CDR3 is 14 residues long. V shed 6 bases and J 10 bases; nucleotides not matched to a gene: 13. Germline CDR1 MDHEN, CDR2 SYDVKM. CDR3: CASRSATKRDSQYF. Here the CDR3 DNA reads TGTGCCAGCAGATCGGCGACCAAGCGGGACTCGCAGTATTTT.

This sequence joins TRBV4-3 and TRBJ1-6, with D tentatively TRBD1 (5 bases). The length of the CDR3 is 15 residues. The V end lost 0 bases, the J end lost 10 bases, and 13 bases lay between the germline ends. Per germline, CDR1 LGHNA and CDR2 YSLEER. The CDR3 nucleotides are TGCGCCAGCAGCCAAGATGGGGGTAGCAGCTCACCCCTCCACTTT. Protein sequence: CASSQDGGSSSPLHF.

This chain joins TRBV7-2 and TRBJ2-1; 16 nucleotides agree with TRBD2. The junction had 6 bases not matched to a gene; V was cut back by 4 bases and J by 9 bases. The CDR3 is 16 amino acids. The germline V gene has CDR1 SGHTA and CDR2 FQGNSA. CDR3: CASSWGLAGGPGEQFF. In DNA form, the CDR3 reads TGTGCCAGCAGCTGGGGACTAGCGGGAGGGCCCGGTGAGCAGTTCTTC.

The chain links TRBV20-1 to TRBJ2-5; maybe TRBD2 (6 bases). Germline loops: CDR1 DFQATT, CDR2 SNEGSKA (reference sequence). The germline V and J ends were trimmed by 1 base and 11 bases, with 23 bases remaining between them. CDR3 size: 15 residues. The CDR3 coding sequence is TGCAGTGCTAGAGGGTTAGCGGAGAGTTACAATGAGCAGTACTTC. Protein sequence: CSARGLAESYNEQYF.

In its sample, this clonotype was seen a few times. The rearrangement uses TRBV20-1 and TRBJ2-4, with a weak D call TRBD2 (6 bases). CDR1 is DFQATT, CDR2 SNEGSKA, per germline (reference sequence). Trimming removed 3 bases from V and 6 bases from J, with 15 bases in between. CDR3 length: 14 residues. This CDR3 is CSARGSGEGNIQYF. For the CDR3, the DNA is TGCAGTGCTAGGGGGTCGGGAGAGGGAAACATTCAGTACTTC.

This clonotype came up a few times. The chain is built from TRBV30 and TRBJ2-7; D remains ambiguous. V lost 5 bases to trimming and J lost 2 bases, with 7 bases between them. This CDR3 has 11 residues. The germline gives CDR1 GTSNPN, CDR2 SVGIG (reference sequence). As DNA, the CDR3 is TGTGCCTGGGATTTAACCTACGAGCAGTACTTC. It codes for CAWDLTYEQYF.

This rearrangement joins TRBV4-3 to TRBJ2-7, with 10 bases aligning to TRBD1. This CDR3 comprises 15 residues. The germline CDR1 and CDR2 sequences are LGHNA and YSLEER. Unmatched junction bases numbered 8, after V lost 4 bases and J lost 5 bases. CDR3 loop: CASSPVLDRGDEQYF. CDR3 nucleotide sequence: TGCGCCAGCAGCCCTGTTTTGGACAGGGGGGACGAGCAGTACTTC.

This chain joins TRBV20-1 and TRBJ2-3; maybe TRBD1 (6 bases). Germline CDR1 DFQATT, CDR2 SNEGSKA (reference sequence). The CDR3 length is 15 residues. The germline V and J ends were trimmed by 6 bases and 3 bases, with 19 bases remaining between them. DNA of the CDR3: TGCAGTGCCCAGACCGGGACATTGAGGACAGATACGCAGTATTTT. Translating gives CSAQTGTLRTDTQYF.

CDR3 coding DNA: TGCAGTGCTAGAGAACGGGCCGACAATGAGCAGTTCTTC. This encodes CSARERADNEQFF. This rearrangement joins TRBV20-1 to TRBJ2-1; D remains unclear. V was pared by 0 bases and J by 5 bases, with 8 bases between. Germline lookup yields CDR1 DFQATT and CDR2 SNEGSKA (reference sequence). This CDR3 contains 13 residues.

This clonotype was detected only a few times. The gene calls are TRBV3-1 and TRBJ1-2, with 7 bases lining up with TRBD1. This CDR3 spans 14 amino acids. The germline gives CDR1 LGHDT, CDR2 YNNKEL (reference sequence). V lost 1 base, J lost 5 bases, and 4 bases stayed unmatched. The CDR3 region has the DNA TGTGCCAGCAGCCAAGGAGGACAGGCGTATGGCTACACCTTC. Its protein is CASSQGGQAYGYTF.

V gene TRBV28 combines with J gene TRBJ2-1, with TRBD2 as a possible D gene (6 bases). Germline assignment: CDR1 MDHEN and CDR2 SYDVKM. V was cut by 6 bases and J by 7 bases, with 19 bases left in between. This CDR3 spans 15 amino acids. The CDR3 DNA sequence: TGTGCCAGCAGCTATGGGGACTCAAGGGAGAATGAGCAGTTCTTC. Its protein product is CASSYGDSRENEQFF.

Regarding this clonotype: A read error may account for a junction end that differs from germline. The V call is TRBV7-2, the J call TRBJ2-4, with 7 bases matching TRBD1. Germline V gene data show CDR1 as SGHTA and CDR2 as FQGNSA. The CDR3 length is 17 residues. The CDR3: CAGSLGGQFLAKNIQYF. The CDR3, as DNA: TGTGCCGGCAGCTTAGGGGGACAGTTCCTAGCTAAAAACATTCAGTACTTC.

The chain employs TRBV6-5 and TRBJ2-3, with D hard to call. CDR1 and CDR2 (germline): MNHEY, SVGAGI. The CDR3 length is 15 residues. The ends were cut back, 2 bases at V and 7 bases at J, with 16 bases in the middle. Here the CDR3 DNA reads TGTGCCAGCAGTTACCGAAGGAAGGCAGTCAATACGCAGTATTTT. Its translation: CASSYRRKAVNTQYF.

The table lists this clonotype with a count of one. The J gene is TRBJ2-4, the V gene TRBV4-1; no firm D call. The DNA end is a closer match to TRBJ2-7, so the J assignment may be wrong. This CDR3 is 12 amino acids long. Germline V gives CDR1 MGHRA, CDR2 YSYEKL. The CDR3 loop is CASNGSSYEQYF. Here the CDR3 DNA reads TGCGCCAGCAACGGATCTTCATACGAGCAGTACTTC.

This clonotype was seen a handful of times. The CDR3 is CASSQIIYGTPNYGYTF. In nucleotides, the CDR3 is TGCGCCAGCAGCCAAATAATCTACGGGACACCTAACTATGGCTACACCTTC. V and J are TRBV4-1 and TRBJ1-2, with D tentatively TRBD1 (6 bases). The V end was cut by 2 bases, the J end by 0 bases, with 16 bases between. The CDR3 is 17 residues long. Germline V gene data show CDR1 as MGHRA and CDR2 as YSYEKL.

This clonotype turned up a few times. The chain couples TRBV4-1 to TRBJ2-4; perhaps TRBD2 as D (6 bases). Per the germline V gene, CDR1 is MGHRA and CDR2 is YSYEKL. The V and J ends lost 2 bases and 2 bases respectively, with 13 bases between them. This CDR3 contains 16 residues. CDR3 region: CASSQNWGVSKNIQYF. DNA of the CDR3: TGCGCCAGCAGCCAAAATTGGGGGGTGTCCAAAAACATTCAGTACTTC.

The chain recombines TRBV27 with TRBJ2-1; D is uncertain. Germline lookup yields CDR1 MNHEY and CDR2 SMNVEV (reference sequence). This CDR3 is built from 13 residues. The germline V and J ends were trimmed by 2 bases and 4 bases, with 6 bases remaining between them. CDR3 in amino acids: CASSLLLYNEQFF. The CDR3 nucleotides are TGTGCCAGCAGTTTACTACTTTACAATGAGCAGTTCTTC.

This chain's CDR3 is CASSPSTSGSLLGLETQYF. The DNA of the CDR3 is TGTGCCAGCAGCCCATCGACTAGCGGGAGTCTTTTGGGGCTTGAGACCCAGTACTTC. The chain uses TRBV28 and TRBJ2-5, with TRBD2 matching over 12 bases. After removal of 6 bases from V and 5 bases from J, the junction contained 19 bases not matched to a gene. The germline CDR1 and CDR2 sequences are MDHEN and SYDVKM. The CDR3 is 19 residues long.

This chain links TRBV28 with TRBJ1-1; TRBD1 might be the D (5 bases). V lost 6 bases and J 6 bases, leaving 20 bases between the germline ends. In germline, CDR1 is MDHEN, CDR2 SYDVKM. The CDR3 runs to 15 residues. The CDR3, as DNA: TGTGCCAGCAGACCTTATAAAGGGGATTATTCTGAAGCTTTCTTT. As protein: CASRPYKGDYSEAFF.